The sample holds a few counts of the clone carrying this TCR delta chain. Its antigen is not identified. The source of the sample is a study of Vδ1+ human thymocytes. The template was reverse-transcribed extracted RNA. Multiplex PCR used pooled V-gene forward primers and a constant-region reverse primer to amplify CDR3s. TCRdb made new clone calls on the multiplex PCR reads using CATT. The table lists about 75,000 delta-chain clones, about 35% of them singletons, with about 0.24% in the top ten. Whole-study findings and limits: Thymic TRG and TRD repertoires appeared highly polyclonal. TRD repertoires were essentially private, unlike widely shared TRG clonotypes. Thymic delta-chain repertoires held 15% to 20% Vdelta2 sequences and few Vdelta3, despite high sort purity.

CDR1 and CDR2 (germline): TSWWSYY, QGS. After removal of 4 bases from V and 0 bases from J, the junction contained 23 bases not matched to a gene. The CDR3 contains 22 residues. This receptor was obtained from a boy less than two years old who had congenital heart surgery. The specimen sequenced was Vdelta1+ gamma-delta thymocytes from the thymus. Subset given: FACS-sorted CD3+ TCRalphabeta- TCRVdelta1+ TCRVdelta2- thymocytes. This chain links TRDV1 with TRDJ1; TRDD3 aligns across 10 bases. The CDR3 DNA follows: TGTGCTCTTGGGGTCAAGACTTCCTACAAGTACTGGGGGATGTGGTACACCGATAAACTCATCTTT. It translates to CALGVKTSYKYWGMWYTDKLIF.